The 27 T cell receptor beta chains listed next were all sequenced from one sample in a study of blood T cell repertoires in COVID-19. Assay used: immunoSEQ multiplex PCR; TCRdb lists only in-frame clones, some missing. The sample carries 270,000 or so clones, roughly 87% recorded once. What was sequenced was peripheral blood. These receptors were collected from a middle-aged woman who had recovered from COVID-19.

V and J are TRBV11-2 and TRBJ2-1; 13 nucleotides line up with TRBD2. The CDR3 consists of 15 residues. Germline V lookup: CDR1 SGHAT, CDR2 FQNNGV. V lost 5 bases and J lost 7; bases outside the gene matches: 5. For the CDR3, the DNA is TGTGCCAGCAGCCTAACTAGCGGGGGGGTTAATGAGCAGTTCTTC. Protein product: CASSLTSGGVNEQFF.

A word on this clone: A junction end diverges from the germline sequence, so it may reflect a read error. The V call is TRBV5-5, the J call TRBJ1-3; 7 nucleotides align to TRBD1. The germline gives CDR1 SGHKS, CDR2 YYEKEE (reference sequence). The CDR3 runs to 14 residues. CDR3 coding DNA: TGTGCCAGCAGCTTGGTGACAGGGCGAAACCCCATATATTTT. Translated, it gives CASSLVTGRNPIYF.

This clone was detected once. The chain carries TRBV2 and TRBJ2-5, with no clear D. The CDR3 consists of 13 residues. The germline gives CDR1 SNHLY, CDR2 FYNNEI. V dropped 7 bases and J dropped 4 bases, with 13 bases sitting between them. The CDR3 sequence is CASTLRRGETQYF. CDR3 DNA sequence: TGTGCCAGCACTCTGAGGAGAGGAGAGACCCAGTACTTC.

The CDR3 is CATSDQTGADTQYF. The CDR3 nucleotides are TGTGCCACCAGTGATCAGACAGGGGCAGATACGCAGTATTTT. The chain joins TRBV24-1 to TRBJ2-3; 8 bases fit TRBD1. CDR1 and CDR2 (germline): KGHDR, SFDVKD. The CDR3 runs 14 residues. With 3 bases clipped from V and 4 bases from J, the junction kept 2 bases outside the gene matches.

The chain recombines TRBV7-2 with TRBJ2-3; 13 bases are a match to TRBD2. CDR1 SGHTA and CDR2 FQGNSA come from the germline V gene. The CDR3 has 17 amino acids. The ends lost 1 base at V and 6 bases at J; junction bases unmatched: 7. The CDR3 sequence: CASSLDWTSGSKDTQYF. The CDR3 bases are TGTGCCAGCAGCTTAGATTGGACTAGCGGGAGTAAGGATACGCAGTATTTT.

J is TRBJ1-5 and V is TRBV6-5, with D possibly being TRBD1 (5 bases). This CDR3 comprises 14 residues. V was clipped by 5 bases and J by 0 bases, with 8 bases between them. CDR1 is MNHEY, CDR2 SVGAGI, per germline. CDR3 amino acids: CASSPDSSNQPQHF. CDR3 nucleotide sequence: TGTGCCAGCAGTCCTGACAGTAGCAATCAGCCCCAGCATTTT.

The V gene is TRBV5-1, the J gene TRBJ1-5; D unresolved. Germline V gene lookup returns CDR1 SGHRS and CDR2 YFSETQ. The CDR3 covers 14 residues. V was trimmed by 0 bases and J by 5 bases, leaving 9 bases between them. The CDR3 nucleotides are TGCGCCAGCAGCTTGGACAGCCTCTATCAGCCCCAGCATTTT. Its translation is CASSLDSLYQPQHF.

The CDR3, as DNA: TGTGCCAGCAGCTTGCGGACAGGAATGAACACTGAAGCTTTCTTT. Translated, it gives CASSLRTGMNTEAFF. This chain uses TRBV5-4 with TRBJ1-1, with 7 bases fitting TRBD1. V lost 1 base, J lost 0 bases, and 3 bases stayed unmatched. Looked up from germline, CDR1 is SGHNT and CDR2 is YYREEE (reference sequence). This CDR3 contains 15 residues.

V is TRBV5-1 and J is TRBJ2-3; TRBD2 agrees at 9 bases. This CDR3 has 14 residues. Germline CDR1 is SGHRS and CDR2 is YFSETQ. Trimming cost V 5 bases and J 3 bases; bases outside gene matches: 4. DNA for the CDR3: TGCGCCAGCAGAGCGGGGGGATTGACAGATACGCAGTATTTT. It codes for CASRAGGLTDTQYF.

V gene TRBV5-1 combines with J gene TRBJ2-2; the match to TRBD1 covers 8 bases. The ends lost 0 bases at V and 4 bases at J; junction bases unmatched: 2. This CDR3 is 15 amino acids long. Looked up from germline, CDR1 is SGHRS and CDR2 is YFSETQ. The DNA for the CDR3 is TGCGCCAGCAGCTTGGCAGGGGGCGGCACCGGGGAGCTGTTTTTT. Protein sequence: CASSLAGGGTGELFF. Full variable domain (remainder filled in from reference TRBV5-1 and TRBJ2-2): KAGVTQTPRYLIKTRGQQVTLSCSPISGHRSVSWYQQTPGQGLQFLFEYFSETQRNKGNFPGRFSGRQFSNSRSEMNVSTLELGDSALYLCASSLAGGGTGELFFGEGSRLTVL.

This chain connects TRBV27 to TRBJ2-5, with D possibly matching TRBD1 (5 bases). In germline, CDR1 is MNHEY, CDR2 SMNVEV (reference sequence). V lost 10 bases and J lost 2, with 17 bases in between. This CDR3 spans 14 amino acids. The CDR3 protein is CATQGSRRQETQYF. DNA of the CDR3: TGTGCCACCCAGGGTTCGCGTCGTCAAGAGACCCAGTACTTC.

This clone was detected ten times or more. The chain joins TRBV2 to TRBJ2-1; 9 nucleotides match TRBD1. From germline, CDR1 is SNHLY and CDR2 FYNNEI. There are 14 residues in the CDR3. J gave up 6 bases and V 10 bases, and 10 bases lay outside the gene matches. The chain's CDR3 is CATSGQGLGNEQFF. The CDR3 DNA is TGTGCCACCTCGGGACAGGGTCTTGGCAATGAGCAGTTCTTC.

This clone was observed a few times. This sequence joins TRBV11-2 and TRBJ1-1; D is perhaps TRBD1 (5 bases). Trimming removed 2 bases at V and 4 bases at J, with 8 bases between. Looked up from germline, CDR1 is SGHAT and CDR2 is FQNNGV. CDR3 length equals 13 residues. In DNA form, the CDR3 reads TGTGCCAGCAGCTTAACCGGGGGCACTGAAGCTTTCTTT. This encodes CASSLTGGTEAFF.

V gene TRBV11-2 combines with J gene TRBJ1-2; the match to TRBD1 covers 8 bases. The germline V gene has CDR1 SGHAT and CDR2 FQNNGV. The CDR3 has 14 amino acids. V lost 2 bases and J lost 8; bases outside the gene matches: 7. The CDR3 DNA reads TGTGCCAGCAGCTTACGGCAGGGGGCGGGAGGCTACACCTTC. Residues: CASSLRQGAGGYTF.

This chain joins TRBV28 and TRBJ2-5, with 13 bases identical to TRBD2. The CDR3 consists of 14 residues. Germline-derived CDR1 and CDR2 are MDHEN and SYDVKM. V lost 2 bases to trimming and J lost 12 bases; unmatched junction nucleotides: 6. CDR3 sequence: CASSLETSGGSEYF. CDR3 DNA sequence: TGTGCCAGCAGTTTAGAGACTAGCGGGGGGTCGGAGTACTTC.

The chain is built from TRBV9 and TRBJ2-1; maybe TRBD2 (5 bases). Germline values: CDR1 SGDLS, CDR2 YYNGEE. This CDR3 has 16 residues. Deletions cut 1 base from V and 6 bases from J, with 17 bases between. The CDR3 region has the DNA TGTGCCAGCAGCGTATATTCACTAGGTTCCGCCAATGAGCAGTTCTTC. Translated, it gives CASSVYSLGSANEQFF.

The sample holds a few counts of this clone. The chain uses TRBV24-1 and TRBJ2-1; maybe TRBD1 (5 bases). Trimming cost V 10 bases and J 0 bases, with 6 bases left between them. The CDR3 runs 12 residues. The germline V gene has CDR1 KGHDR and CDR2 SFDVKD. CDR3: CATRGSYNEQFF. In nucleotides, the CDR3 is TGTGCCACAAGGGGCTCCTACAATGAGCAGTTCTTC.

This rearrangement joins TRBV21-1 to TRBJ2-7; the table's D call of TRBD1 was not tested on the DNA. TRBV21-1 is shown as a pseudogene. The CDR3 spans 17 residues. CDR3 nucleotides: TGTGCCAGCAGCGAAATGCCGGGACAGGGGGCGCAATACGAGCAGTACGTC. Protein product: CASSEMPGQGAQYEQYV.

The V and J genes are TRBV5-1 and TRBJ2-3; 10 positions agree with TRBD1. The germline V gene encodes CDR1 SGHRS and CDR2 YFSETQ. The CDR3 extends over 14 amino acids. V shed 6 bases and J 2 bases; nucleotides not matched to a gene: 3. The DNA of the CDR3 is TGCGCCAGCATGGGACAGGGGCACACAGATACGCAGTATTTT. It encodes CASMGQGHTDTQYF.

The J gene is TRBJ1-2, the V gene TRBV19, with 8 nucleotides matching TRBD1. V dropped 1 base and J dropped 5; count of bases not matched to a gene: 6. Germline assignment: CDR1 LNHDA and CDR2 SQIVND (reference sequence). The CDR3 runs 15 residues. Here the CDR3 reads CASSIAQGAEYGYTF. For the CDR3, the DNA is TGTGCCAGTAGTATAGCCCAGGGGGCTGAGTATGGCTACACCTTC.

Written as DNA, the CDR3 is TGTGCCAGCAGCACCCTGATGCGGGGGACTGAAGCTTTCTTT. Translating it yields CASSTLMRGTEAFF. The gene calls are TRBV9 and TRBJ1-1, with D maybe TRBD1 (5 bases). Germline CDR1 reads SGDLS; CDR2 reads YYNGEE. Trimming removed 4 bases at V and 5 bases at J, with 15 bases between. CDR3 length: 14 amino acids.

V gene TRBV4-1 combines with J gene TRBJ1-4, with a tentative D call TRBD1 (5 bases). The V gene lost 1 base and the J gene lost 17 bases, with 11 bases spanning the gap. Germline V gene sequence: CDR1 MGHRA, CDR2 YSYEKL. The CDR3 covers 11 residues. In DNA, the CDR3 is TGCGCCAGCAGCCAAGGGGCAGGGTTCTTTTTT. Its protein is CASSQGAGFFF.

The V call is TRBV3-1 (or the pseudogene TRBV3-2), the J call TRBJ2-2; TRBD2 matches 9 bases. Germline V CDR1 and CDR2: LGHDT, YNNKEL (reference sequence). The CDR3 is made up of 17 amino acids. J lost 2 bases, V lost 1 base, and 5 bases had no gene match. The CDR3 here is CASSQGGGAHNTGELFF. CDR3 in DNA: TGTGCCAGCAGCCAAGGCGGGGGGGCCCACAACACCGGGGAGCTGTTTTTT.

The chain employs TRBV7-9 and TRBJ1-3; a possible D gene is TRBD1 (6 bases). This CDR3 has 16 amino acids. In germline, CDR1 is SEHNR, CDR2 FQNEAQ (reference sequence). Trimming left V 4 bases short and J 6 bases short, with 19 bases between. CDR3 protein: CASSSWGTGIENTIYF. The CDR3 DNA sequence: TGTGCCAGCAGCTCATGGGGTACAGGGATAGAAAACACCATATATTTT.

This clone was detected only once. The CDR3 sequence is CASSLGSGGRGEQFF. CDR3 nucleotides: TGTGCCAGCAGCTTGGGTAGCGGGGGGCGCGGTGAGCAGTTCTTC. This chain joins TRBV5-5 and TRBJ2-1; 10 nucleotides agree with TRBD2. CDR1 is SGHKS and CDR2 is YYEKEE in the germline V gene (reference sequence). V lost 0 bases and J lost 9; bases outside the gene matches: 6. The CDR3 is 15 residues long.

The chain's CDR3 is CASSSQGFLNTEAFF. The CDR3 nucleotides are TGTGCCAGCAGTTCGCAGGGGTTCTTGAACACTGAAGCTTTCTTT. V usage is TRBV6-5 and J usage is TRBJ1-1, with TRBD1 as a possible D gene (6 bases). This CDR3 contains 15 residues. Trimming pared 4 bases from V and 0 bases from J, leaving 12 bases between. Germline V gene data show CDR1 as MNHEY and CDR2 as SVGAGI.

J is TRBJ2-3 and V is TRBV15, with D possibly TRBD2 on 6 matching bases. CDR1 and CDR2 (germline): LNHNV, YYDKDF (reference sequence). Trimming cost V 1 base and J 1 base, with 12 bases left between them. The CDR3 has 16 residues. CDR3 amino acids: CATSRVRGYGTDTQYF. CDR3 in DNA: TGTGCCACCAGCAGAGTCCGGGGGTATGGCACAGATACGCAGTATTTT.